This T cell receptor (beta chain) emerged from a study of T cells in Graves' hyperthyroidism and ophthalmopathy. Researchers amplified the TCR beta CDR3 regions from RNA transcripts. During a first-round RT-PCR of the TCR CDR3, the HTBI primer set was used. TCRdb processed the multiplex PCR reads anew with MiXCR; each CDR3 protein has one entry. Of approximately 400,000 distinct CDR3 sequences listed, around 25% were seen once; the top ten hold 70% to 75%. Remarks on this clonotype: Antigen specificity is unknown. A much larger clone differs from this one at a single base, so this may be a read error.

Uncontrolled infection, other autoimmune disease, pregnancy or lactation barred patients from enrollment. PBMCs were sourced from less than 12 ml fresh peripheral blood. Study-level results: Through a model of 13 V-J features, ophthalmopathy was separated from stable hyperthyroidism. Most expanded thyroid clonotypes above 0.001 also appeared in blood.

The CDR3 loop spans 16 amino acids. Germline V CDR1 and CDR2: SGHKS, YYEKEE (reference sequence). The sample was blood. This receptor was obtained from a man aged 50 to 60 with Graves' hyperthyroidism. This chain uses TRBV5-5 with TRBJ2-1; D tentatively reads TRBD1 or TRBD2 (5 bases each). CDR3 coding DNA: TGTGCCAGCAGCAGGACAAAAGGACTGGATTACAGTGAGCAGTTCTTC. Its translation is CASSRTKGLDYSEQFF.